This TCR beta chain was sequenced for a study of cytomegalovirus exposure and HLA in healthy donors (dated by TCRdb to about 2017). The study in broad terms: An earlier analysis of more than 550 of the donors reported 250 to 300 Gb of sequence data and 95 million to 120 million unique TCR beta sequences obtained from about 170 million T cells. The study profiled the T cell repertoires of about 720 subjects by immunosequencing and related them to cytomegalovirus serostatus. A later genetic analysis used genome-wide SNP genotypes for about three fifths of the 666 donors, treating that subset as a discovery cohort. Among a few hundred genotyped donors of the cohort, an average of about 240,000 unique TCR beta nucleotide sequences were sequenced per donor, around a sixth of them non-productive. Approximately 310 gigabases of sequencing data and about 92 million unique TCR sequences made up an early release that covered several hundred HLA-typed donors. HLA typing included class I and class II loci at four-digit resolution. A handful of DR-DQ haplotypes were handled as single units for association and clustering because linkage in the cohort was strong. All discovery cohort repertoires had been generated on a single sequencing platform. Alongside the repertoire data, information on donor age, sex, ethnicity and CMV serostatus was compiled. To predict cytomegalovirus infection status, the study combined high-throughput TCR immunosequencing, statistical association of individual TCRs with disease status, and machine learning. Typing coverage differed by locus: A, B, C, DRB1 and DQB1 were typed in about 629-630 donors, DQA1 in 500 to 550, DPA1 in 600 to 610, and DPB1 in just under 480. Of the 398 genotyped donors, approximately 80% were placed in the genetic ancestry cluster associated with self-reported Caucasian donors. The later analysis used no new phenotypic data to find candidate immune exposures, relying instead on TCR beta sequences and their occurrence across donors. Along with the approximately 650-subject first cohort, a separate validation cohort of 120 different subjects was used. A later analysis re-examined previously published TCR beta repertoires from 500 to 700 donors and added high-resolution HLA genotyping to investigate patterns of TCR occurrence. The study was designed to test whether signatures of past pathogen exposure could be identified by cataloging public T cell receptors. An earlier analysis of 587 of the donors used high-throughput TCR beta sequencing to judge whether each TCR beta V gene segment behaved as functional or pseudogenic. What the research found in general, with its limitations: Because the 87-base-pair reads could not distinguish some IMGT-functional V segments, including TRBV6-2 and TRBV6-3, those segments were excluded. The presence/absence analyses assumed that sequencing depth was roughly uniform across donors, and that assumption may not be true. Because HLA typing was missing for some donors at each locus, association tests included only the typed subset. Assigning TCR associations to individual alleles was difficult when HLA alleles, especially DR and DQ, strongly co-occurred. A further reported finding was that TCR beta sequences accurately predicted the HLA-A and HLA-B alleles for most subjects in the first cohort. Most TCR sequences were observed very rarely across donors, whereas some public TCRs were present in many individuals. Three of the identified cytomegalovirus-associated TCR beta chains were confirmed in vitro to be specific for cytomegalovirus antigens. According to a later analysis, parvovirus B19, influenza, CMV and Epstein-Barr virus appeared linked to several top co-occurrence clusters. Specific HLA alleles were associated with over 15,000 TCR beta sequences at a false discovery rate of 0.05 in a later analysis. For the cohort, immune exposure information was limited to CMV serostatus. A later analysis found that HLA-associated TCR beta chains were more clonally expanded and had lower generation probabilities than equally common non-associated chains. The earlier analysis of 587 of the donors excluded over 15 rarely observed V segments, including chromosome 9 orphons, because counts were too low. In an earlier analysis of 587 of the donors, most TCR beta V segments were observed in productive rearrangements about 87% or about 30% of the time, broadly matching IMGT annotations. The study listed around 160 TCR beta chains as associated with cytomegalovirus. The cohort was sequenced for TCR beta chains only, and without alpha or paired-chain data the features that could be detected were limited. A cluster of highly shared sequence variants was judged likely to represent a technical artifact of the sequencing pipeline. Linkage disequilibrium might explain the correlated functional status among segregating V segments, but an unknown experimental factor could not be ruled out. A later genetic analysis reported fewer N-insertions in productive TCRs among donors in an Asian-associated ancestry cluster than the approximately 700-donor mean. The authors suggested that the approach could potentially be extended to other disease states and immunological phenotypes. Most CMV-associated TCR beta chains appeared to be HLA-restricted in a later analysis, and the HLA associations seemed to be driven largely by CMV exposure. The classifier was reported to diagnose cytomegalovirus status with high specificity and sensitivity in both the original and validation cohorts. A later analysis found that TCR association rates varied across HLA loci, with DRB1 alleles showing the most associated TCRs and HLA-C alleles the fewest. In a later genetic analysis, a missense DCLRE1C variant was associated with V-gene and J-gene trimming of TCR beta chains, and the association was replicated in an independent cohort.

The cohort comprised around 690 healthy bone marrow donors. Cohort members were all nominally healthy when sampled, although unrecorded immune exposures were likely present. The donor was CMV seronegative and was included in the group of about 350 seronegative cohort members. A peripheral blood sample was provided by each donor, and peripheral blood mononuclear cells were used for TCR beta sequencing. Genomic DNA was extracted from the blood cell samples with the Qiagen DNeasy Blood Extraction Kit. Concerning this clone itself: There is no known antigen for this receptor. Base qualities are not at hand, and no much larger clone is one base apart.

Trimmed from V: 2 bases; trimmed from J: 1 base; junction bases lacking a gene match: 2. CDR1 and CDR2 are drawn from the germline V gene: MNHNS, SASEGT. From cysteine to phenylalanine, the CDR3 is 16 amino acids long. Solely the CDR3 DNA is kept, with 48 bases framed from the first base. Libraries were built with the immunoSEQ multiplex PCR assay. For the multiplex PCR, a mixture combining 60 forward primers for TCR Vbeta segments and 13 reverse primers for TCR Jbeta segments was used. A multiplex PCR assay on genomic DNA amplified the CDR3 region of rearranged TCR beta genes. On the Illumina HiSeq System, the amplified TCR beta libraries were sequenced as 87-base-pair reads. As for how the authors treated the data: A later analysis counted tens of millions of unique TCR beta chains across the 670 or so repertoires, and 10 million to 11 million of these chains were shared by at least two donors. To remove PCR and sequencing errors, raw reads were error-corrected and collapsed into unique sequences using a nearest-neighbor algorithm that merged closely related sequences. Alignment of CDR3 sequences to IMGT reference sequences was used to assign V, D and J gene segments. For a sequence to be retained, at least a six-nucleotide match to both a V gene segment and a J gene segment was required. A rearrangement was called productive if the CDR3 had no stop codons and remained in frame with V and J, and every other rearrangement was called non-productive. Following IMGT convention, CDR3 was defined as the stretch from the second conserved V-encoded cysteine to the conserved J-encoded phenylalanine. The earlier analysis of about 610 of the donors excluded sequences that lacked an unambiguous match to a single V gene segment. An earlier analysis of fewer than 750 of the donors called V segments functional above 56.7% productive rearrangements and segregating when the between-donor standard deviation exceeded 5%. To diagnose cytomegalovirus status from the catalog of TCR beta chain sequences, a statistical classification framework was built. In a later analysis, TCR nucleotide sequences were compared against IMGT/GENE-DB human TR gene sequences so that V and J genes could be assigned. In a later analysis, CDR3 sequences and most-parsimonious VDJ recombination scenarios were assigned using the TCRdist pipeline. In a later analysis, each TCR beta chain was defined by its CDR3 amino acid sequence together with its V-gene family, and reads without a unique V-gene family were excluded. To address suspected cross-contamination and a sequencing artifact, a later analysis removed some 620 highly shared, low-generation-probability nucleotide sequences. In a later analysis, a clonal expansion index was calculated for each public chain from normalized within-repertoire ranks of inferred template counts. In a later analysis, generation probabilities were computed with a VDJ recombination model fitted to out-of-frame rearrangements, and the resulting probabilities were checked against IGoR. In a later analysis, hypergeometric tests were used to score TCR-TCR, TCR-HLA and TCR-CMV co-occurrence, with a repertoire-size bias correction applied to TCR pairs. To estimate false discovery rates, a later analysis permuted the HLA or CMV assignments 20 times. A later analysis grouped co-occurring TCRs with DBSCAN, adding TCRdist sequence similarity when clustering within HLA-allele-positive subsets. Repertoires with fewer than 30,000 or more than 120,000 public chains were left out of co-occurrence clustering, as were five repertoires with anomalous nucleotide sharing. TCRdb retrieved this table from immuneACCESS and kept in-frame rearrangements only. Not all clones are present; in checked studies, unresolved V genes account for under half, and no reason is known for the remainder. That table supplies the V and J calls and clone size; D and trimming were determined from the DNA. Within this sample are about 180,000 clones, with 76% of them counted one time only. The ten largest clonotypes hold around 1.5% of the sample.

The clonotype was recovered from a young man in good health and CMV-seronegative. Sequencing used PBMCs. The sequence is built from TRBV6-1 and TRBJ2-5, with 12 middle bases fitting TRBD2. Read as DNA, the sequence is TGTGCCAGCAGTGAACTAGCGGGAGGGCCCCAAGAGACCCAGTACTTC. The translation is CASSELAGGPQETQYF.